Listed below are T cell receptor beta chains from one sample, sequenced in a study of cytomegalovirus exposure and HLA in healthy donors. Some clones are missing from TCRdb's copy, which holds only in-frame ones; the method was immunoSEQ multiplex PCR. Among about 93,000 clones listed, roughly 79% were seen once. The sample was PBMCs. All receptors derive from a man aged 25-40 years in good health and CMV-seronegative. The CDR3 runs from the conserved cysteine through the conserved F or W. A D gene is named only where the DNA matches it firmly. Only some rows state a clone size, as once, few, many or a class for expanded clones.

abundance	j_gene	d_gene	v_gene	CDR3nt	CDR3aa
.	TRBJ1-2	.	TRBV29-1	TGCAGCGGTGTAACCGCAGGGGTCTATGGCTACACCTTC	CSGVTAGVYGYTF
.	TRBJ2-3	TRBD2	TRBV28	TGTGCCAGCAGTTTAAGCGCTAGCGGGAGTTCCACAGATACGCAGTATTTT	CASSLSASGSSTDTQYF
.	TRBJ1-1	.	TRBV7-9	TGTGCCAGCAGCTTAATCGCGGGGAACACTGAAGCTTTCTTT	CASSLIAGNTEAFF
.	TRBJ2-3	.	TRBV2	TGTGCCAGCAGTACTTGGACACTTAGCACAGATACGCAGTATTTT	CASSTWTLSTDTQYF
.	TRBJ2-2	TRBD1	TRBV7-6	TGTGCCAGCAGCTTAGGTGGACAGGGGTACACCGGGGAGCTGTTTTTT	CASSLGGQGYTGELFF
.	TRBJ2-1	.	TRBV6-5	TGTGCCAGCAGTTACATCCGGGAGAGTGAGCAGTTCTTC	CASSYIRESEQFF
.	TRBJ2-3	.	TRBV9	TGTGCCAGCGGTAGAGCGGACCCCACAGATACGCAGTATTTT	CASGRADPTDTQYF
few	TRBJ2-5	.	TRBV11-2	TGTGCCAGCAGCTTACAGGGGTTCTTGGGAGAGACCCAGTACTTC	CASSLQGFLGETQYF
.	TRBJ1-6	.	TRBV7-6	TGTGCCAGCAGCTTAGAAACAGGGCCTAATTCACCCCTCCACTTT	CASSLETGPNSPLHF
few	TRBJ1-1	.	TRBV9	TGTGCCAGCAGCGTCGACTTGAACACTGAAGCTTTCTTT	CASSVDLNTEAFF
.	TRBJ2-2	.	TRBV5-1	TGCGCCAGCAGCCGAGGACACCTGAACACCGGGGAGCTGTTTTTT	CASSRGHLNTGELFF
.	TRBJ1-5	TRBD1	TRBV15	TGTGCCACCAGCAGAAACAGGGGAGGAGGTCAGCCCCAGCATTTT	CATSRNRGGGQPQHF
.	TRBJ2-1	TRBD2	TRBV6-1	TGTGCCAGCAGTGAAGAACTAGCGGGGATATACAATGAGCAGTTCTTC	CASSEELAGIYNEQFF
.	TRBJ2-3	TRBD2	TRBV10-3	TGTGCCATCAGTCGACTAGCGGGAGAGGGAGATACGCAGTATTTT	CAISRLAGEGDTQYF
.	TRBJ1-6	.	TRBV4-2	TGTGCCAGCAGCCAAGATAGGGCAGGGATTTCACCCCTCCACTTT	CASSQDRAGISPLHF
.	TRBJ1-5	TRBD1	TRBV7-9	TGTGCCAGCAGCTTAGTAATAGGGGGCGAGGGACAGCCCCAGCATTTT	CASSLVIGGEGQPQHF
.	TRBJ2-2	.	TRBV4-1	TGCGCCAGCAGCCAAGATCGCACGGTGAACACCGGGGAGCTGTTTTTT	CASSQDRTVNTGELFF
.	TRBJ2-2	.	TRBV5-5	TGTGCCAGCAGCTTGGCCGTTTGGGCGACGGGGGAGCTGTTTTTT	CASSLAVWATGELFF
.	TRBJ1-6	.	TRBV7-2	TGTGCCAGCAGCTTTGGACAAAACTTAGATAATTCACCCCTCCACTTT	CASSFGQNLDNSPLHF
.	TRBJ2-3	TRBD1	TRBV7-3	TGTGCCAGCAGCCGGGACAGGGGCACAGATACGCAGTATTTT	CASSRDRGTDTQYF
.	TRBJ1-2	.	TRBV7-9	TGTTCCAGCAGCCAGACAGTTAACTATGGCTACACCTTC	CSSSQTVNYGYTF
.	TRBJ2-5	TRBD2	TRBV9	TGTGCCAGCAGCGTAGATCTAGCGGGGGGGGAGACCCAGTACTTC	CASSVDLAGGETQYF
.	TRBJ1-3	.	TRBV5-6	TGTGCCAGCAGCTGGGGCGTGCCAGGAAACACCATATATTTT	CASSWGVPGNTIYF
.	TRBJ1-3	TRBD1	TRBV5-6	TGTGCCAGCAGCTCAAACAGGGGGGAGTCTGGAAACACCATATATTTT	CASSSNRGESGNTIYF
.	TRBJ2-5	TRBD2	TRBV14	TGTGCCAGCAGCCGGACTAGCGGGAGGTTAGAGACCCAGTACTTC	CASSRTSGRLETQYF
.	TRBJ1-6	TRBD1	TRBV11-2	TGTGCCAGCAGCTGGGACAGAGAATTTCCCCTCCACTTT	CASSWDREFPLHF
.	TRBJ1-2	.	TRBV2	TGTGCCAGCACGGTTCGGGGGGCGGGAGGCTACACCTTC	CASTVRGAGGYTF
.	TRBJ1-1	TRBD1	TRBV7-8	TGTGCCAGCAGCTTAGCAGGGGGCGTTGGCACTGAAGCTTTCTTT	CASSLAGGVGTEAFF
.	TRBJ1-1	.	TRBV18	TGTGCCAGCTCACCAAGGGGGTTGAACACTGAAGCTTTCTTT	CASSPRGLNTEAFF
once	TRBJ1-2	.	TRBV27	TGTGCCAGCAGTGCGGCAGGGCGTTCGGACTATGGCTACACCTTC	CASSAAGRSDYGYTF
.	TRBJ1-1	TRBD1	TRBV7-9	TGTGCCAGCAGCTTAGTACAGGGGGTGAATGAAGCTTTCTTT	CASSLVQGVNEAFF
.	TRBJ2-1	.	TRBV2	TGTGCCAGCAGTGAAATCCCCCGCGTCGAATTCCACAATGAGCAGTTCTTC	CASSEIPRVEFHNEQFF
.	TRBJ2-6	.	TRBV6-5	TGTGCCAGCAGTTACGGCCTCTCTGGGGCCAACGTCCTGACTTTC	CASSYGLSGANVLTF
.	TRBJ1-1	.	TRBV10-3	TGTGCCGTCACAGGGCTGAACACTGAAGCTTTCTTT	CAVTGLNTEAFF
few	TRBJ2-7	.	TRBV6-5	TGTGCCAGCAGTTACTCGAGCGAGCAGTACTTC	CASSYSSEQYF
once	TRBJ2-6	.	TRBV2	TGTGCCAGCAGTGATCGGGACTCTGGGGCCAACGTCCTGACTTTC	CASSDRDSGANVLTF
once	TRBJ2-1	.	TRBV6-5	TGTGCCAGCAGTCTAGATAGCGGTCCCTACAATGAGCAGTTCTTC	CASSLDSGPYNEQFF
.	TRBJ2-1	.	TRBV9	TGTGCCAGCAGCGTAGCCAGCGCCAGCTCCTACAATGAGCAGTTCTTC	CASSVASASSYNEQFF
.	TRBJ2-1	.	TRBV9	TGTGCCAGCAGCGTAGGCCAGGGGTACGGGAATGAGCAGTTCTTC	CASSVGQGYGNEQFF
.	TRBJ1-3	TRBD1	TRBV12-5	TGTGCTAGTGGTTTGGCCCTGGGGACAGGGAGATTCTCTGGAAACACCATATATTTT	CASGLALGTGRFSGNTIYF
.	TRBJ1-1	.	TRBV6-1	TGTGCCAGCAACATACCGACAGCTGACATGAAAGCTTTCTTT	CASNIPTADMKAFF